One and the same sample provided the 29 T cell receptor beta chains below, sequenced in a study of blood T cell repertoires in COVID-19. Repertoires were generated with immunoSEQ multiplex PCR, while TCRdb's copy carries only in-frame clones and drops some. This repertoire shows a few hundred thousand clones, 84% found once; its top ten account for around 2%. The specimen sequenced was peripheral blood. The receptors were sampled from a man aged 35 to 55 who had recovered from COVID-19.

There are a few counts of this clone. V usage is TRBV18 and J usage is TRBJ1-6; no clear D. Germline V lookup: CDR1 KGHSH, CDR2 LQKENI. The CDR3 has 13 residues. Trimming left V 6 bases short and J 7 bases short, with 10 bases between. The CDR3 spells CASSRGSNSPLHF. The CDR3 DNA reads TGTGCCAGCTCCCGGGGTTCGAATTCACCCCTCCACTTT. The whole variable domain, filled in from reference TRBV18 and TRBJ1-6, reads NAGVMQNPRHLVRRRGQEARLRCSPMKGHSHVYWYRQLPEEGLKFMVYLQKENIIDESGMPKERFSAEFPKEGPSILRIQQVVRGDSAAYFCASSRGSNSPLHFGNGTRLTVT.

The V and J genes are TRBV18 and TRBJ1-4; possible D gene TRBD1, 5 bases. Trimming pared 5 bases from V and 4 bases from J, leaving 8 bases between. The germline V gene encodes CDR1 KGHSH and CDR2 LQKENI. CDR3 size: 13 residues. Written as DNA, the CDR3 is TGTGCCAGCTCAGGACAAAGTAATGAAAAACTGTTTTTT. It codes for CASSGQSNEKLFF.

This sequence joins TRBV29-1 and TRBJ2-1; no firm D call. V lost 1 base to trimming and J lost 3 bases, with 10 bases between them. Germline CDR1 SQVTM, CDR2 ANQGSEA. The CDR3 runs to 14 residues. The CDR3 coding sequence is TGCAGCGTTGAAGGATTAGTTGTCTACAATGAGCAGTTCTTC. Translating it yields CSVEGLVVYNEQFF.

The chain uses TRBV7-8 and TRBJ2-1, with TRBD2 matching 11 bases. Germline V gives CDR1 SGHVS, CDR2 FQNEAQ. V lost 1 base and J lost 2; bases outside the gene matches: 4. CDR3 size: 17 residues. CDR3 amino acids: CASSLGLAGGTYNEQFF. Here the CDR3 DNA reads TGTGCCAGCAGCTTAGGCTTAGCGGGAGGGACCTACAATGAGCAGTTCTTC.

This clone was seen only a few times. The chain is built from TRBV4-1 and TRBJ2-7, with D maybe TRBD2 (6 bases). Trimming removed 0 bases from V and 5 bases from J, with 23 bases in between. The CDR3 is 18 residues long. Per the germline V gene, CDR1 is MGHRA and CDR2 is YSYEKL. The CDR3 is CASSQDRAAGMRVDEQYF. CDR3 in DNA: TGCGCCAGCAGCCAAGATCGGGCGGCGGGGATGCGGGTTGACGAGCAGTACTTC.

V is TRBV7-2 and J is TRBJ2-1; D may be TRBD1 (6 bases). This CDR3 contains 15 residues. The germline V gene encodes CDR1 SGHTA and CDR2 FQGNSA. Trimming took off 1 base at V and 3 bases at J, with 10 bases between the two ends. The CDR3 DNA reads TGTGCCAGCAGCTTAGACAGGGCCCACTACAATGAGCAGTTCTTC. This translates into CASSLDRAHYNEQFF.

DNA of the CDR3: TGTGCCAGCAGCCCGGCGCCAGGGGGTGTTGAGACCCAGTACTTC. Residues: CASSPAPGGVETQYF. This chain uses TRBV7-2 with TRBJ2-5; 7 bases are shared with TRBD1. With V trimmed by 5 bases and J by 5 bases, 11 bases remained unmatched. The CDR3 has 15 residues. CDR1 is SGHTA, CDR2 FQGNSA, per germline.

CDR3 bases: TGTGCCACCAGTACAGGGTTGCGGGGCTACACCTTC. As protein: CATSTGLRGYTF. The chain carries TRBV15 and TRBJ1-2; weak D call: TRBD1 (6 bases). V was trimmed by 6 bases and J by 8 bases, leaving 13 bases between them. The CDR3 runs 12 residues. CDR1 and CDR2 (germline): LNHNV, YYDKDF (reference sequence).

This rearrangement joins TRBV5-1 to TRBJ2-1; 14 nucleotides line up with TRBD2. The germline V gene encodes CDR1 SGHRS and CDR2 YFSETQ. The CDR3 loop spans 16 amino acids. J was trimmed by 8 bases and V by 4 bases; bases with no gene match: 8. The CDR3 sequence is CASSERGLAGVDEQFF. Written as DNA, the CDR3 is TGCGCCAGCAGCGAAAGGGGACTAGCGGGGGTCGATGAGCAGTTCTTC.

Comment on this clone: Other DNA sequences in the same sample also yield this CDR3. The J gene is TRBJ1-1, the V gene TRBV5-1; D not certain. CDR1 SGHRS and CDR2 YFSETQ come from the germline V gene. V shed 0 bases and J shed 1 base, with 7 bases lying between them. The CDR3 loop spans 14 amino acids. In DNA, the CDR3 is TGCGCCAGCAGCTTGGAAGGCGGGAACACTGAAGCTTTCTTT. Amino acids: CASSLEGGNTEAFF.

V is TRBV7-2 and J is TRBJ2-6; 7 positions agree with TRBD1. Germline lookup yields CDR1 SGHTA and CDR2 FQGNSA. This CDR3 region has 13 residues. V lost 5 bases to trimming and J lost 8 bases; unmatched junction nucleotides: 3. This CDR3 reads CASSADRPNVLTF. For the CDR3, the DNA is TGTGCCAGCAGCGCGGACAGGCCCAACGTCCTGACTTTC.

CDR3 sequence reads: CASSRRGLSTNEKLFF. In DNA, the CDR3 is TGCGCCAGCAGTCGAAGGGGGTTATCAACTAATGAAAAACTGTTTTTT. This chain connects TRBV4-3 to TRBJ1-4; D is possibly TRBD1 (6 bases). Germline V gives CDR1 LGHNA, CDR2 YSLEER. The V end was cut by 6 bases, the J end by 0 bases, with 14 bases between. CDR3 length equals 16 residues.

This sequence joins TRBV2 and TRBJ1-3, with 7 bases lining up with TRBD1. With 7 bases clipped from V and 4 bases from J, the junction kept 4 bases outside the gene matches. The CDR3 is 13 amino acids. Germline V CDR1 and CDR2: SNHLY, FYNNEI. CDR3 residues: CASTRDRGNTIYF. CDR3 bases: TGTGCCAGCACCCGGGACAGAGGAAACACCATATATTTT.

This clone has a handful of counts. The rearrangement joins TRBV14 to TRBJ2-7; weak D call: TRBD1 (5 bases). Trimming pared 2 bases from V and 3 bases from J, leaving 14 bases between. This CDR3 has 15 amino acids. CDR1 is SGHDN and CDR2 is FVKESK in the germline V gene. CDR3 in DNA: TGTGCCAGCAGCCAAACCCAGGGAAGGGTCTACGAGCAGTACTTC. Its protein product is CASSQTQGRVYEQYF.

J is TRBJ1-1 and V is TRBV6-5; D is uncertain. The CDR3 runs 14 residues. Germline V lookup: CDR1 MNHEY, CDR2 SVGAGI. Trimming pared 0 bases from V and 5 bases from J, leaving 10 bases between. The CDR3 is CASSYSLEETEAFF. Here the CDR3 DNA reads TGTGCCAGCAGTTACTCTCTTGAGGAGACTGAAGCTTTCTTT.

The gene calls are TRBV18 and TRBJ2-7; 9 bases are a match to TRBD2. V was clipped by 0 bases and J by 6 bases; unmatched bases: 9. The CDR3 is made up of 16 amino acids. CDR1 is KGHSH and CDR2 is LQKENI in the germline V gene. The CDR3 DNA is TGTGCCAGCTCACCACCGCCCGGGACTAGCACTCCCGAGCAGTACTTC. Protein product: CASSPPPGTSTPEQYF.

The chain uses TRBV7-2 and TRBJ1-4, with D unclear. The CDR3 length is 12 residues. Germline CDR1 reads SGHTA; CDR2 reads FQGNSA. Deletions cut 4 bases from V and 14 bases from J, with 14 bases between. The CDR3 DNA reads as TGTGCCAGCAGCTGGTCCAGCGGCAGGCTGTTTTTT. Its translation: CASSWSSGRLFF.

This chain links TRBV5-1 with TRBJ1-3, with 8 bases matching TRBD1. Germline V CDR1 and CDR2: SGHRS, YFSETQ. This CDR3 spans 17 amino acids. V dropped 4 bases and J dropped 7; count of bases not matched to a gene: 16. CDR3 in amino acids: CASSPVPGQVPRNTIYF. The CDR3 DNA is TGCGCCAGCAGCCCCGTCCCGGGACAGGTTCCCCGGAACACCATATATTTT.

This sequence joins TRBV3-1 (or the pseudogene TRBV3-2) and TRBJ2-5; TRBD1 matches 7 bases. V lost 2 bases, J lost 3 bases, and 6 bases stayed unmatched. Per germline, CDR1 LGHDT and CDR2 YNNKEL (reference sequence). The CDR3 length is 15 residues. CDR3 DNA: TGTGCCAGCAGCCAAAACCCCGGGACAGAAGAGACCCAGTACTTC. It encodes CASSQNPGTEETQYF.

The chain employs TRBV6-5 and TRBJ1-4; the match to TRBD1 covers 8 bases. The CDR3 spans 14 residues. V dropped 6 bases and J dropped 7; count of bases not matched to a gene: 7. CDR1 and CDR2 from the germline V gene are MNHEY and SVGAGI. CDR3 DNA sequence: TGTGCCAGCAGAACGACAGGGGCTCGTGAAAAACTGTTTTTT. Translation: CASRTTGAREKLFF.

Only a few counts were recorded for this clone. This chain uses TRBV3-1 (or the pseudogene TRBV3-2) with TRBJ1-2; TRBD1 matches at 10 bases. V lost 4 bases to trimming and J lost 8 bases; unmatched junction nucleotides: 1. The CDR3 is made up of 12 amino acids. Germline CDR1 is LGHDT and CDR2 is YNNKEL (reference sequence). The CDR3 DNA reads TGTGCCAGCAGCCCGACAGGGGGCGGCTACACCTTC. The encoded protein is CASSPTGGGYTF.

This chain connects TRBV9 to TRBJ2-5; unclear D gene. The CDR3 runs 15 residues. The germline V gene encodes CDR1 SGDLS and CDR2 YYNGEE. V was trimmed by 3 bases and J by 2 bases, leaving 14 bases between them. The CDR3 coding sequence is TGTGCCAGCAGCGCACACGACTGGATTCAAGAGACCCAGTACTTC. Its protein is CASSAHDWIQETQYF.

The chain recombines TRBV7-2 with TRBJ2-1; 8 bases fit TRBD2. CDR1 and CDR2 (germline): SGHTA, FQGNSA. This CDR3 has 13 residues. After removal of 2 bases from V and 6 bases from J, the junction contained 0 bases not matched to a gene. CDR3 nucleotide sequence: TGTGCCAGCAGCTTACGGGGGGGCAATGAGCAGTTCTTC. This codes for CASSLRGGNEQFF. Variable domain in full (rest from reference TRBV7-2 and TRBJ2-1): GAGVSQSPSNKVTEKGKDVELRCDPISGHTALYWYRQSLGQGLEFLIYFQGNSAPDKSGLPSDRFSAERTGGSVSTLTIQRTQQEDSAVYLCASSLRGGNEQFFGPGTRLTVL.

The chain couples TRBV11-3 to TRBJ2-1, with TRBD2 matching over 11 bases. With V trimmed by 4 bases and J by 7 bases, 12 bases remained unmatched. CDR1 is SGHNT, CDR2 YENEEA, per germline. This CDR3 region has 17 residues. The CDR3 DNA reads TGTGCCAGCAGCTCCAACCCGACTAGCGGGGTATCAAATGAGCAGTTCTTC. Translated: CASSSNPTSGVSNEQFF.

The CDR3: CASTSIATNEKLFF. The DNA for the CDR3 is TGTGCCAGCACGTCGATAGCAACTAATGAAAAACTGTTTTTT. The chain couples TRBV27 to TRBJ1-4; D is ambiguous. Trimming cost V 7 bases and J 0 bases, with 9 bases left between them. CDR1 and CDR2 from the germline V gene are MNHEY and SMNVEV (reference sequence). The CDR3 is 14 amino acids.

This clone was seen a single time. The chain carries TRBV27 and TRBJ2-1, with 7 bases that match TRBD2. CDR3 length: 16 residues. V trimming: 4 bases; J trimming: 0 bases; junction bases outside the gene matches: 6. CDR1 MNHEY and CDR2 SMNVEV come from the germline V gene (reference sequence). This chain's CDR3 is CASSSPASGSYNEQFF. Here the CDR3 DNA reads TGTGCCAGCAGTTCCCCCGCTAGCGGCTCCTACAATGAGCAGTTCTTC.

This rearrangement joins TRBV11-2 to TRBJ2-2; a possible D gene is TRBD1 (6 bases). Germline V gene data show CDR1 as SGHAT and CDR2 as FQNNGV. The CDR3 is made up of 15 amino acids. V was shortened by 4 bases and J by 16 bases, with 25 bases between the two germline ends. CDR3 bases: TGTGCCAGCAGCTCCCTCCAGGGGAAAGCGACTTTCAGGTTTTTT. Protein product: CASSSLQGKATFRFF.

J is TRBJ1-2 and V is TRBV10-3; D is perhaps TRBD1 (6 bases). Looked up from germline, CDR1 is ENHRY and CDR2 is SYGVKD. Trimming took off 4 bases at V and 6 bases at J, with 12 bases between the two ends. This CDR3 region has 13 residues. The CDR3 protein is CAISGGQLNGYTF. Here the CDR3 DNA reads TGTGCCATCAGTGGGGGGCAGCTCAATGGCTACACCTTC.

This chain connects TRBV7-2 to TRBJ1-3, with 7 bases identical to TRBD1. Germline V lookup: CDR1 SGHTA, CDR2 FQGNSA. The V gene end was trimmed by 5 bases and the J gene end by 3 bases; junction bases not matched to a gene: 7. CDR3 length: 15 amino acids. CDR3 amino acids: CASSPTGSSGNTIYF. CDR3 sequence (DNA): TGTGCCAGCAGCCCGACAGGGTCGAGTGGAAACACCATATATTTT.